These 30 T cell receptor beta chains were sequenced from one sample in a study of T cells in Graves' hyperthyroidism and ophthalmopathy. Regions amplified from RNA transcripts were the TCR beta CDR3 regions. Initially, a first-round RT-PCR of the TCR CDR3 employed the HTBI primer set. Using its own MiXCR run on the multiplex PCR reads, TCRdb lists one record per CDR3 protein. The table includes about 640,000 distinct CDR3 sequences, roughly 14% detected once. The sequencing input was blood. These receptors originate from a woman in her forties or fifties with Graves' ophthalmopathy.

This clonotype was seen at least ten times. The genes are TRBV2 and TRBJ2-7; no clear D gene. CDR3 size: 15 residues. V gave up 2 bases and J gave up 1 base, with 12 bases separating them. The V gene's germline CDR1 is SNHLY and CDR2 FYNNEI. The CDR3 sequence: CASSERRSLSYEQYF. The CDR3 region has the DNA TGTGCCAGCAGTGAAAGACGATCCCTTTCCTACGAGCAGTACTTC.

This clonotype was detected many times. The V and J genes are TRBV20-1 and TRBJ1-2, with TRBD1 matching over 9 bases. CDR1 DFQATT and CDR2 SNEGSKA come from the germline V gene (reference sequence). The CDR3 loop spans 12 amino acids. Unmatched junction bases numbered 6, after V lost 6 bases and J lost 7 bases. CDR3 DNA sequence: TGCAGTGCCCAACAGGGGGCCCTTGGCTACACCTTC. It encodes CSAQQGALGYTF.

Many counts were recorded for this clonotype. The chain joins TRBV5-1 to TRBJ1-2; tentative D call: TRBD1 (5 bases). Germline lookup yields CDR1 SGHRS and CDR2 YFSETQ. The CDR3 runs 14 residues. The ends were cut back, 0 bases at V and 4 bases at J, with 10 bases in the middle. Here the CDR3 reads CASSLEAGLYGYTF. The CDR3, as DNA: TGCGCCAGCAGCTTGGAAGCAGGGCTCTATGGCTACACCTTC.

In its sample, this clonotype was seen many times. The V gene is TRBV18, the J gene TRBJ2-7, with 7 bases lining up with TRBD1. CDR1 KGHSH and CDR2 LQKENI come from the germline V gene. V shed 5 bases, J shed 3 bases, and the junction held 7 bases outside the gene matches. CDR3 length: 14 amino acids. DNA of the CDR3: TGTGCCAGCTCAGGGACGGGACAGAGCTACGAGCAGTACTTC. Residues: CASSGTGQSYEQYF.

The sample holds many counts of this clonotype. The rearrangement uses TRBV28 and TRBJ1-5; TRBD1 matches 10 bases. V dropped 1 base and J dropped 5; count of bases not matched to a gene: 8. The germline CDR1 and CDR2 sequences are MDHEN and SYDVKM. CDR3 length: 17 residues. The CDR3 loop reads CASSLSPGQGMDQPQHF. The CDR3 DNA reads TGTGCCAGCAGTTTATCCCCGGGACAGGGGATGGATCAGCCCCAGCATTTT.

This clonotype appeared many times. This CDR3 reads CASSDSRHPSNQPQHF. The CDR3 nucleotides are TGTGCCAGCAGTGACTCTAGGCATCCGAGCAATCAGCCCCAGCATTTT. The V gene is TRBV6-1, the J gene TRBJ1-5, with D unresolved. Trimming left V 3 bases short and J 1 base short, with 13 bases between. The CDR3 is made up of 16 amino acids. CDR1 MNHNS and CDR2 SASEGT come from the germline V gene.

The CDR3 is CSVDVRRMGYTF. The CDR3 DNA reads as TGCAGCGTTGATGTCAGGAGAATGGGCTACACCTTC. The chain has TRBV29-1 and TRBJ1-2; D unresolved. V shed 3 bases and J shed 8 bases, with 13 bases lying between them. CDR3 length: 12 amino acids. Looked up from germline, CDR1 is SQVTM and CDR2 is ANQGSEA.

This clonotype was observed at least ten times. This sequence joins TRBV3-1 and TRBJ2-1; the D gene is possibly TRBD1 (6 bases). This CDR3 region has 15 residues. V lost 4 bases and J 8 bases, leaving 18 bases between the germline ends. CDR1 is LGHDT, CDR2 YNNKEL, per germline (reference sequence). CDR3: CASSLMPGQTYEQFF. DNA of the CDR3: TGTGCCAGCAGCCTCATGCCGGGACAAACTTATGAGCAGTTCTTC.

V and J are TRBV7-9 and TRBJ1-4, with 7 bases lining up with TRBD1. This CDR3 spans 18 amino acids. With V trimmed by 6 bases and J by 4 bases, 17 bases remained unmatched. CDR1 is SEHNR, CDR2 FQNEAQ, per germline (reference sequence). The CDR3 DNA sequence: TGTGCCAGCAGGCCTTACCCGAGGGGGCGAGGGGTTAATGAAAAACTGTTTTTT. Translation gives CASRPYPRGRGVNEKLFF.

The table lists this clonotype with a few counts. The chain is built from TRBV4-2 and TRBJ2-4, with TRBD1 matching over 10 bases. The CDR3 consists of 19 residues. V shed 2 bases, J shed 0 bases, and the junction held 10 bases outside the gene matches. Germline CDR1 LGHNA, CDR2 YNFKEQ. CDR3 amino acids: CASSQITGTGEIAKNIQYF. The CDR3 DNA sequence: TGTGCCAGCAGCCAAATTACCGGGACAGGGGAAATAGCCAAAAACATTCAGTACTTC.

At least ten counts were recorded for this clonotype. The chain uses TRBV2 and TRBJ1-5, with D perhaps TRBD1 (6 bases). Germline V gene data show CDR1 as SNHLY and CDR2 as FYNNEI. This CDR3 comprises 14 residues. Trimming took 4 bases from V and 7 from J, leaving 14 bases between them. The CDR3 loop reads CASSVRGILQPQHF. The CDR3 DNA is TGTGCCAGCAGTGTCAGGGGTATTCTCCAGCCCCAGCATTTT.

This clonotype was counted many times. The chain is built from TRBV7-3 and TRBJ2-3; 9 bases line up with TRBD2. V dropped 5 bases and J dropped 6; count of bases not matched to a gene: 3. This CDR3 has 13 amino acids. CDR1 and CDR2 from the germline V gene are SGHTA and FQGTGA. For the CDR3, the DNA is TGTGCCAGCAGCCCTAGCGGGGAGGATACGCAGTATTTT. Encoded protein: CASSPSGEDTQYF.

The sample holds a few counts of this clonotype. Here the CDR3 DNA reads TGTGCTAGTGGCTCCAATTGGGATACGCAGTATTTT. Residues: CASGSNWDTQYF. The rearrangement links TRBV12-5 to TRBJ2-3; D is ambiguous. Germline CDR1 is LGHNT and CDR2 is FRNRAP. The CDR3 sequence is 12 residues long. V was pared by 6 bases and J by 6 bases, with 10 bases between.

This sequence joins TRBV27 and TRBJ1-1; tentative D call: TRBD1 (6 bases). This CDR3 region has 13 residues. The V gene's germline CDR1 is MNHEY and CDR2 SMNVEV (reference sequence). V lost 2 bases and J lost 11, with 15 bases in between. The CDR3 is CASSLILGGWAFF. Written as DNA, the CDR3 is TGTGCCAGCAGTTTAATTTTGGGGGGCTGGGCTTTCTTT.

There are many counts of this clonotype. This chain joins TRBV27 and TRBJ2-7; TRBD2 might be the D (5 bases). Germline CDR1 reads MNHEY; CDR2 reads SMNVEV (reference sequence). V lost 0 bases to trimming and J lost 2 bases, with 11 bases between them. The CDR3 is 15 amino acids. The CDR3: CASSLSGDATYEQYF. CDR3 nucleotide sequence: TGTGCCAGCAGTTTATCGGGAGATGCCACCTACGAGCAGTACTTC.

A remark on this clonotype: A junction end diverges from the germline sequence, so it may reflect a read error. V gene TRBV28 combines with J gene TRBJ1-5; maybe TRBD1 (6 bases). Germline loops: CDR1 MDHEN, CDR2 SYDVKM. The CDR3 is 11 residues long. The CDR3 nucleotides are TGTGCCAGCAGCCAAAACAGGGTTTTGGATTTT. Its translation: CASSQNRVLDF.

The chain links TRBV2 to TRBJ2-4; 9 bases fit TRBD2. The CDR3 totals 18 residues. V shed 6 bases and J 0 bases; nucleotides not matched to a gene: 12. CDR1 and CDR2 (germline): SNHLY, FYNNEI. DNA of the CDR3: TGTGCCAGCAGCTCCCGACTAGCGGAGCCCGTAGCCAAAAACATTCAGTACTTC. This gives the protein CASSSRLAEPVAKNIQYF.

The chain carries TRBV20-1 and TRBJ2-7; weak D call: TRBD1 (6 bases). Germline V gene sequence: CDR1 DFQATT, CDR2 SNEGSKA (reference sequence). The length of the CDR3 is 13 residues. The V end was cut by 5 bases, the J end by 3 bases, with 14 bases between. This chain's CDR3 is CSAQRTASYEQYF. CDR3 in DNA: TGCAGTGCTCAAAGGACAGCAAGCTACGAGCAGTACTTC.

This clonotype was seen many times. The rearrangement joins TRBV7-2 to TRBJ2-3; 13 positions agree with TRBD2. The CDR3 spans 20 residues. Trimming cost V 5 bases and J 0 bases; bases outside gene matches: 14. Germline V gene data show CDR1 as SGHTA and CDR2 as FQGNSA. CDR3: CASSRQYGTSGKKSTDTQYF. The DNA of the CDR3 is TGTGCCAGCAGCCGTCAATACGGGACTAGCGGGAAAAAAAGCACAGATACGCAGTATTTT.

In its sample, this clonotype was seen many times. The rearrangement joins TRBV7-2 to TRBJ1-4, with TRBD1 identical over 10 bases. Trimming at V came to 5 bases and at J to 3 bases, leaving 12 bases not matched to a gene. The CDR3 loop spans 18 amino acids. Germline lookup yields CDR1 SGHTA and CDR2 FQGNSA. Here the CDR3 reads CASSNSRDRGAANEKLFF. The CDR3 DNA reads as TGTGCCAGCAGCAACAGCCGGGACAGGGGCGCTGCTAATGAAAAACTGTTTTTT. The whole variable domain, remainder taken from reference TRBV7-2 and TRBJ1-4, is GAGVSQSPSNKVTEKGKDVELRCDPISGHTALYWYRQSLGQGLEFLIYFQGNSAPDKSGLPSDRFSAERTGGSVSTLTIQRTQQEDSAVYLCASSNSRDRGAANEKLFFGSGTQLSVL.

Ten or more counts support this clonotype. The CDR3 spells CASSDRGSYGYTF. The DNA of the CDR3 is TGTGCCAGCAGCGACCGGGGATCCTATGGCTACACCTTC. This sequence joins TRBV6-2 or TRBV6-3 and TRBJ1-2; D ambiguous. The CDR3 is made up of 13 amino acids. The germline CDR1 and CDR2 sequences are MNHEY and SVGEGT. V lost 6 bases, J lost 4 bases, and 12 bases lay in between.

There are a few counts of this clonotype. The chain has TRBV28 and TRBJ2-7; D is tentatively TRBD1 or TRBD2 (5 bases each). The CDR3 has 15 residues. The V gene's germline CDR1 is MDHEN and CDR2 SYDVKM. The V and J ends lost 6 bases and 4 bases respectively, with 19 bases between them. The CDR3 DNA follows: TGTGCCAGCAGCCGAGAGGGACCAGGAGTATACGAGCAGTACTTC. Protein sequence: CASSREGPGVYEQYF.

This clonotype has ten or more counts. V is TRBV12-3 or TRBV12-4 and J is TRBJ2-6; no reliable D call. Between the trimmed V and J ends, which lost 7 bases and 0 bases, there was a span of 10 bases. There are 15 residues in the CDR3. The CDR3 sequence is CASNRQTSGANVLTF. Written as DNA, the CDR3 is TGTGCCAGCAACCGGCAGACCTCTGGGGCCAACGTCCTGACTTTC.

There are many counts of this clonotype. The chain uses TRBV7-3 and TRBJ2-7, with D possibly TRBD2 on 6 matching bases. The V gene lost 3 bases and the J gene lost 0 bases, with 12 bases spanning the gap. The CDR3 covers 15 residues. Germline CDR1 and CDR2: SGHTA and FQGTGA. The CDR3 loop is CASSFSGSPSYEQYF. The CDR3 DNA follows: TGTGCCAGCAGCTTCTCCGGGAGCCCCTCCTACGAGCAGTACTTC.

The chain carries TRBV4-2 and TRBJ2-1, with unresolved D. The V gene's germline CDR1 is LGHNA and CDR2 YNFKEQ. Between the trimmed V and J ends, which lost 0 bases and 2 bases, there was a span of 5 bases. This CDR3 is built from 14 residues. The CDR3: CASSQDGTYNEQFF. The CDR3 DNA reads TGTGCCAGCAGCCAAGATGGCACCTACAATGAGCAGTTCTTC.

This clonotype was observed many times. This chain links TRBV13 with TRBJ2-1; 10 nucleotides match TRBD2. Germline V gives CDR1 PRHDT, CDR2 FYEKMQ (reference sequence). Losses at the gene ends were 7 bases for V and 6 bases for J; bases not matched to a gene: 9. This CDR3 contains 15 residues. Here the CDR3 DNA reads TGTGCCAGCAAAGTAGCGGGAGGTTGGAGCAATGAGCAGTTCTTC. It yields the protein CASKVAGGWSNEQFF.

Concerning this clonotype: This may be a read error: a much more frequent sequence differs by one nucleotide. CDR3 sequence: CASSLPQGLRAFF. The DNA for the CDR3 is TGTGCCAGCAGTTTGCCACAGGGTTTGAGAGCTTTCTTT. V is TRBV28 and J is TRBJ1-1; D may be TRBD1 (6 bases). The V gene's germline CDR1 is MDHEN and CDR2 SYDVKM. With 3 bases removed from V and 10 bases from J, the gap between germline ends came to 15 bases. The CDR3 spans 13 residues.

This sequence joins TRBV20-1 and TRBJ2-7; 10 positions match TRBD2. V was clipped by 6 bases and J by 0 bases; unmatched bases: 11. The CDR3 has 16 residues. From germline, CDR1 is DFQATT and CDR2 SNEGSKA (reference sequence). The CDR3 region has the DNA TGCAGTGCCCCCGCCTCTAGCGGGAGCGTCTCCTACGAGCAGTACTTC. This translates into CSAPASSGSVSYEQYF.

CDR3 sequence (DNA): TGTGCCACTGCCCGAGGGGGGGGGGTGAACACCGGGGAGCTGTTTTTT. This codes for CATARGGGVNTGELFF. The rearrangement joins TRBV12-3 or TRBV12-4 to TRBJ2-2, with D tentatively TRBD2 (7 bases). With 10 bases removed from V and 1 base from J, the gap between germline ends came to 19 bases. This CDR3 spans 16 amino acids.

The V and J genes are TRBV20-1 and TRBJ2-1, with TRBD2 as a possible D gene (6 bases). Germline loops: CDR1 DFQATT, CDR2 SNEGSKA (reference sequence). This CDR3 has 17 amino acids. V dropped 3 bases and J dropped 8 bases, with 26 bases sitting between them. The CDR3 sequence: CSASASLLSGRFDEQFF. The DNA of the CDR3 is TGCAGTGCTAGCGCCTCGCTCCTTAGCGGCCGCTTCGATGAGCAGTTCTTC.